A selection of T cell receptor beta chains follows, all from one sample in a study of shared clonotypes between healthy human individuals. The assay was immunoSEQ multiplex PCR, and TCRdb's table has in-frame clones only and misses some. The data hold roughly 2.2 million clones, with around 93% observed a single time. Sequencing was carried out using naive CD4+ T cells from PBMCs. These receptors were obtained from a young man in good health. Some clones in this sample may be carry-over from other donors' samples. Both conserved end residues are part of each CDR3. A D gene is named only where the DNA matches it firmly. The listing skips clone size in some rows; elsewhere it reads once, few, many or a size class.

clone_size d_call j_call v_call cdr3_aa cdr3_nt
- TRBD1 TRBJ2-7 TRBV10-3 CAISDPGTERYEQYF TGTGCCATCAGTGACCCCGGGACAGAACGTTACGAGCAGTACTTC
- TRBD1 TRBJ2-5 TRBV14 CASSLWTGIETQYF TGTGCCAGCAGCCTCTGGACAGGGATAGAGACCCAGTACTTC
- - TRBJ1-2 TRBV29-1 CSVDGANYGYTF TGCAGCGTTGACGGAGCTAACTATGGCTACACCTTC
- TRBD1 TRBJ1-3 TRBV28 CATRSGGYSGNTIYF TGTGCCACTCGATCAGGGGGATACTCTGGAAACACCATATATTTT
- - TRBJ2-5 TRBV18 CASSPRVETQYF TGTGCCAGCTCACCACGAGTGGAGACCCAGTACTTC
- TRBD2 TRBJ2-5 TRBV28 CASTGGSVVETQYF TGTGCCAGCACGGGAGGGAGCGTGGTAGAGACCCAGTACTTC
- TRBD2 TRBJ2-5 TRBV5-1 CASSSRLAGGQETQYF TGCGCCAGCAGTTCGAGACTAGCGGGAGGTCAAGAGACCCAGTACTTC
- - TRBJ1-1 TRBV29-1 CSGGTDTEAFF TGCAGCGGCGGGACGGACACTGAAGCTTTCTTT
- - TRBJ2-1 TRBV12-5 CASGWGARVGVNEQFF TGTGCTAGTGGTTGGGGGGCCAGGGTGGGTGTGAATGAGCAGTTCTTC
- - TRBJ1-1 TRBV6-6 CASSPRWRDTEAFF TGTGCCAGCAGTCCGCGGTGGCGCGACACTGAAGCTTTCTTT
- - TRBJ1-5 TRBV7-6 CASSLGPASSNQPQHF TGTGCCAGCAGCTTAGGGCCCGCCTCTAGCAATCAGCCCCAGCATTTT
- TRBD1 TRBJ1-2 TRBV30 CAWSVWDRTNYGYTF TGTGCCTGGAGTGTCTGGGACAGGACTAACTATGGCTACACCTTC
- - TRBJ1-2 TRBV5-6 CASSEDSNYGYTF TGTGCCAGCTCAGAGGACAGCAACTATGGCTACACCTTC
once - TRBJ2-7 TRBV5-1 CASSLVGGYEQYF TGCGCCAGCAGCTTGGTTGGGGGCTACGAGCAGTACTTC
- - TRBJ1-1 TRBV5-1 CASSRQDPGDTEAFF TGCGCCAGCAGCAGACAGGACCCGGGGGACACTGAAGCTTTCTTT
few - TRBJ1-5 TRBV2 CASKYQDQPQHF TGTGCCAGCAAGTACCAGGACCAGCCCCAGCATTTT
- - TRBJ1-5 TRBV6-1 CASGPEGDQPQHF TGTGCCAGCGGCCCGGAAGGGGACCAGCCCCAGCATTTT
- TRBD2 TRBJ2-1 TRBV5-1 CASSLVSAGTSVHSSYNEQFF TGCGCCAGCAGCTTGGTCTCCGCGGGGACTAGCGTTCATAGCTCCTACAATGAGCAGTTCTTC
- TRBD1 TRBJ1-4 TRBV28 CASSPPRQGASEKLFF TGTGCCAGCAGTCCCCCTAGACAGGGGGCAAGCGAAAAACTGTTTTTT
- - TRBJ2-3 TRBV9 CASSAPQGTDTQYF TGTGCCAGCAGCGCACCGCAAGGTACAGATACGCAGTATTTT
- - TRBJ2-7 TRBV6-5 CASSQTPTPYEQYF TGTGCCAGCAGCCAAACACCTACGCCCTACGAGCAGTACTTC
- - TRBJ2-3 TRBV7-8 CASQQGGSDTQYF TGTGCCAGTCAGCAGGGTGGCTCAGATACGCAGTATTTT
- TRBD2 TRBJ2-3 TRBV5-6 CASVLSGRGADTQYF TGTGCCAGCGTTCTTAGCGGGAGAGGCGCAGATACGCAGTATTTT
few - TRBJ1-4 TRBV18 CASSPRQPEKLFF TGTGCCAGCTCCCCAAGGCAACCCGAAAAACTGTTTTTT
once - TRBJ1-4 TRBV6-6 CASSLDRTNEKLFF TGTGCCAGCAGTCTTGACAGGACTAATGAAAAACTGTTTTTT
- TRBD2 TRBJ2-6 TRBV6-5 CATGREGSGANVLTF TGTGCCACCGGGCGGGAGGGCTCTGGGGCCAACGTCCTGACTTTC
- - TRBJ1-1 TRBV2 CASSLVGGRTEAFF TGTGCCAGCAGCCTCGTCGGGGGGCGCACTGAAGCTTTCTTT
- - TRBJ1-5 TRBV27 CASSRQTPYSNQPQHF TGTGCCAGCAGTCGACAGACCCCTTATAGCAATCAGCCCCAGCATTTT
- - TRBJ2-5 TRBV5-1 CASSPEEETQYF TGCGCCAGCAGCCCCGAAGAAGAGACCCAGTACTTC
- TRBD1 TRBJ2-7 TRBV28 CASSFLGTGTFEQYF TGTGCCAGCAGTTTCCTGGGGACAGGGACTTTCGAGCAGTACTTC
- - TRBJ2-1 TRBV5-1 CASSLGTIEQFF TGCGCCAGCAGCCTCGGGACCATCGAGCAGTTCTTC
- TRBD2 TRBJ2-7 TRBV6-5 CASRSWAGGTYEQYF TGTGCCAGCCGCTCCTGGGCGGGAGGTACCTACGAGCAGTACTTC
- - TRBJ2-3 TRBV5-1 CASSKVGSYTQYF TGCGCCAGCTCTAAGGTAGGGAGCTATACGCAGTATTTT
- - TRBJ2-5 TRBV5-6 CASSFFGPGRKTQYF TGTGCCAGCAGCTTTTTTGGCCCGGGGAGGAAGACCCAGTACTTC
- TRBD2 TRBJ2-7 TRBV4-1 CASRREPGLAVYEQYF TGCGCCAGCAGGCGTGAACCGGGACTAGCGGTCTACGAGCAGTACTTC
- - TRBJ2-1 TRBV10-1 CASSGKGPFNEQFF TGCGCCAGCAGTGGGAAGGGGCCCTTCAATGAGCAGTTCTTC
- - TRBJ1-1 TRBV6-1 CASSTFDTEAFF TGTGCCAGCAGCACCTTTGACACTGAAGCTTTCTTT
- - TRBJ1-1 TRBV5-1 CASSSTKNTEAFF TGCGCCAGCAGCTCTACAAAGAACACTGAAGCTTTCTTT
- TRBD1 TRBJ1-5 TRBV27 CASSTRQGNNQPQHF TGTGCCAGCAGTACCCGACAGGGTAACAATCAGCCCCAGCATTTT
- TRBD1 TRBJ2-5 TRBV7-3 CASSPGQGAIETQYF TGTGCCAGCAGCCCGGGACAGGGGGCAATAGAGACCCAGTACTTC
once - TRBJ2-7 TRBV28 CASSLPGYEQYF TGTGCCAGCAGTTTACCAGGGTACGAGCAGTACTTC
- TRBD1 TRBJ2-7 TRBV30 CAWRRDRGPYEQYF TGTGCCTGGAGAAGGGACAGGGGGCCCTACGAGCAGTACTTC
- TRBD1 TRBJ1-1 TRBV28 CASSLTGVAFF TGTGCCAGCAGTTTGACAGGGGTAGCTTTCTTT
- TRBD1 TRBJ1-4 TRBV7-9 CASSFNWDRDNEKLFF TGTGCCAGCAGCTTCAATTGGGACAGGGACAATGAAAAACTGTTTTTT
- - TRBJ2-1 TRBV5-1 CASSLEGFEQFF TGCGCCAGCAGCTTGGAAGGTTTCGAGCAGTTCTTC
- - TRBJ1-1 TRBV19 CASSIEFGSSYAF TGTGCCAGTAGTATAGAGTTTGGCTCCTCCTATGCCTTT
- TRBD2 TRBJ2-2 TRBV9 CASSVVGLAMNTGELFF TGTGCCAGCAGCGTAGTAGGACTAGCGATGAACACCGGGGAGCTGTTTTTT
once TRBD2 TRBJ2-7 TRBV5-4 CASSLPLAGGRSSYEQYF TGTGCCAGCAGCTTGCCACTAGCGGGAGGAAGGAGCTCCTACGAGCAGTACTTC
- TRBD2 TRBJ2-2 TRBV5-6 CASSALGTIGGELFF TGTGCCAGCAGCGCTTTAGGGACTATTGGCGGGGAGCTGTTTTTT
- - TRBJ2-7 TRBV5-1 CASSPQTAHYEQYF TGCGCCAGCAGCCCCCAAACAGCGCACTACGAGCAGTACTTC
- - TRBJ1-5 TRBV4-1 CASSQQAISSQPQHF TGCGCCAGCAGCCAACAAGCCATAAGCAGCCAGCCCCAGCATTTT
- - TRBJ2-2 TRBV28 CASSLLGTRNTEELFF TGTGCCAGCAGTTTATTGGGAACCAGGAACACCGAGGAGCTGTTTTTT
- TRBD2 TRBJ2-7 TRBV4-1 CASRGVASGRNEQYF TGCGCCAGCAGGGGGGTGGCTAGCGGGAGGAACGAGCAGTACTTC
few - TRBJ1-1 TRBV28 CASEGVDSNTEAFF TGTGCCAGCGAGGGAGTTGACTCGAACACTGAAGCTTTCTTT